Each of the 23 T cell receptor beta chains below was sequenced from the same sample in a study of cytotoxic CD8 clonotypes in ibrutinib-treated CLL. TCRdb keeps only in-frame clones here, not all; method: immunoSEQ multiplex PCR. In the table there are about 140,000 clones, about 80% of which are singletons. The sample was PBMCs, taken after 12 months of ibrutinib treatment. These receptors were obtained from a human donor with chronic lymphocytic leukemia.

This rearrangement joins TRBV2 to TRBJ2-5, with 10 bases identical to TRBD2. From germline, CDR1 is SNHLY and CDR2 FYNNEI. V was clipped by 8 bases and J by 4 bases; unmatched bases: 16. This CDR3 has 17 amino acids. CDR3 region: CASPLRLAGVSGETQYF. The CDR3 DNA reads TGTGCCAGCCCCCTGAGGCTAGCGGGAGTGTCAGGAGAGACCCAGTACTTC. Drawing the rest from reference TRBV2 and TRBJ2-5, the complete variable domain is EPEVTQTPSHQVTQMGQEVILRCVPISNHLYFYWYRQILGQKVEFLVSFYNNEISEKSEIFDDQFSVERPDGSNFTLKIRSTKLEDSAMYFCASPLRLAGVSGETQYFGPGTRLLVL.

There are many counts of this clone. Here the CDR3 reads CAWSVQLGNGDGYTF. The CDR3 region has the DNA TGTGCCTGGAGTGTACAACTAGGGAACGGAGATGGCTACACCTTC. The chain links TRBV30 to TRBJ1-2; D gene uncertain. The germline V gene has CDR1 GTSNPN and CDR2 SVGIG (reference sequence). There are 15 residues in the CDR3. Trimming left V 0 bases short and J 6 bases short, with 17 bases between.

This CDR3 is CASSYRANSYEQYF. CDR3 DNA: TGTGCCAGCAGTTACAGGGCCAACTCCTACGAGCAGTACTTC. V gene TRBV6-5 combines with J gene TRBJ2-7; unclear D gene. The V gene's germline CDR1 is MNHEY and CDR2 SVGAGI. The CDR3 is 14 residues long. V was cut by 2 bases and J by 0 bases, with 8 bases left in between.

The chain has TRBV5-5 and TRBJ1-1; D is undetermined. The V gene's germline CDR1 is SGHKS and CDR2 YYEKEE (reference sequence). Trimming cost V 4 bases and J 0 bases, with 10 bases left between them. The CDR3 spans 14 residues. CDR3 DNA: TGTGCCAGCAGCGAAATATTCATGAACACTGAAGCTTTCTTT. Its translation: CASSEIFMNTEAFF.

This clone was picked up a small number of times. The J gene is TRBJ1-1, the V gene TRBV28, with 7 nucleotides matching TRBD1. V lost 6 bases and J lost 1; bases outside the gene matches: 5. Germline CDR1 MDHEN, CDR2 SYDVKM. This CDR3 is 14 amino acids long. The CDR3 sequence is CASSRGGANTEAFF. In nucleotides, the CDR3 is TGTGCCAGCAGCCGAGGGGGCGCGAACACTGAAGCTTTCTTT.

This clone has only a few counts. The chain employs TRBV6-1 and TRBJ1-2; maybe TRBD1 (5 bases). The CDR3 totals 13 residues. The V gene lost 7 bases and the J gene lost 3 bases, with 12 bases spanning the gap. Per the germline V gene, CDR1 is MNHNS and CDR2 is SASEGT. CDR3 amino acids: CASNRDGHYGYTF. The CDR3, as DNA: TGTGCCAGCAACCGGGACGGGCACTATGGCTACACCTTC.

In its sample, this clone was seen a few times. CDR3 DNA sequence: TGTGCTACAAAAAGGCAGGGACTCTACGAGCAGTACTTC. This gives the protein CATKRQGLYEQYF. The chain links TRBV30 to TRBJ2-7; D perhaps matches TRBD2 (6 bases). Germline CDR1 reads GTSNPN; CDR2 reads SVGIG (reference sequence). The CDR3 is made up of 13 amino acids.

The rearrangement links TRBV4-2 to TRBJ2-5; 14 bases fit TRBD2. CDR3 length: 17 amino acids. Germline V lookup: CDR1 LGHNA, CDR2 YNFKEQ. Trimming at V came to 4 bases and at J to 5 bases, leaving 9 bases not matched to a gene. For the CDR3, the DNA is TGTGCCAGCAGCCCCGGTGAGACTAGCGGGGGGGCTGAGACCCAGTACTTC. Protein product: CASSPGETSGGAETQYF.

The V gene is TRBV6-1, the J gene TRBJ2-3; no clear D gene. The CDR3 totals 13 residues. Germline CDR1 is MNHNS and CDR2 is SASEGT. Trimming took off 7 bases at V and 2 bases at J, with 10 bases between the two ends. The CDR3 nucleotides are TGTGCCAGCAAGGTTTCCGCCACAGATACGCAGTATTTT. Its protein is CASKVSATDTQYF.

This clone has more than one count but fewer than ten. J is TRBJ1-4 and V is TRBV27; no firm D call. This CDR3 has 13 residues. V lost 5 bases and J 4 bases, leaving 8 bases between the germline ends. The germline CDR1 and CDR2 sequences are MNHEY and SMNVEV (reference sequence). The CDR3 loop reads CASSNQFNEKLFF. The CDR3 DNA reads TGTGCCAGCAGTAACCAGTTTAATGAAAAACTGTTTTTT. Filled out from reference TRBV27 and TRBJ1-4, the complete variable domain reads EAQVTQNPRYLITVTGKKLTVTCSQNMNHEYMSWYRQDPGLGLRQIYYSMNVEVTDKGDVPEGYKVSRKEKRNFPLILESPSPNQTSLYFCASSNQFNEKLFFGSGTQLSVL.

The rearrangement links TRBV6-1 to TRBJ2-7; TRBD1 agrees at 11 bases. This CDR3 has 15 residues. Looked up from germline, CDR1 is MNHNS and CDR2 is SASEGT. Trimming cost V 7 bases and J 3 bases; bases outside gene matches: 8. The CDR3 bases are TGTGCCAGCATGCCGGGACAGGGGGGCCGCTACGAGCAGTACTTC. Amino acid sequence: CASMPGQGGRYEQYF.

This chain uses TRBV19 with TRBJ1-2; D gene ambiguous. Looked up from germline, CDR1 is LNHDA and CDR2 is SQIVND (reference sequence). Trimming pared 3 bases from V and 4 bases from J, leaving 9 bases between. The CDR3 is 13 amino acids. DNA of the CDR3: TGTGCCAGTAGTATGTCTGCTTCCTATGGCTACACCTTC. It translates to CASSMSASYGYTF.

The chain employs TRBV9 and TRBJ1-4, with unresolved D. From germline, CDR1 is SGDLS and CDR2 YYNGEE. The CDR3 totals 14 residues. V lost 0 bases, J lost 4 bases, and 7 bases lay in between. CDR3 in amino acids: CASSVGGRNEKLFF. In nucleotides, the CDR3 is TGTGCCAGCAGCGTAGGAGGACGTAATGAAAAACTGTTTTTT.

The chain uses TRBV30 and TRBJ1-2, with 10 bases that match TRBD1. Per germline, CDR1 GTSNPN and CDR2 SVGIG (reference sequence). The CDR3 is 16 residues long. Unmatched junction bases numbered 10, after V lost 2 bases and J lost 4 bases. The CDR3, as DNA: TGTGCCTGGAGTCCACACACGGGACAGGGGAGCTATGGCTACACCTTC. It is translated as CAWSPHTGQGSYGYTF.

Only one count was recorded for this clone. The chain couples TRBV30 to TRBJ2-7; 9 bases line up with TRBD1. Germline V lookup: CDR1 GTSNPN, CDR2 SVGIG (reference sequence). V lost 8 bases and J lost 0; bases outside the gene matches: 11. The CDR3 runs 15 residues. The CDR3 sequence is CAGDTGTGSSYEQYF. CDR3 in DNA: TGTGCCGGGGATACCGGGACAGGGAGCTCCTACGAGCAGTACTTC.

The gene calls are TRBV6-5 and TRBJ1-2; D not certain. V lost 2 bases, J lost 5 bases, and 15 bases lay in between. The CDR3 runs to 15 residues. CDR1 is MNHEY and CDR2 is SVGAGI in the germline V gene. CDR3 nucleotide sequence: TGTGCCAGCAGTTACGCCGCCTACACCGGTTATGGCTACACCTTC. Its translation: CASSYAAYTGYGYTF.

The rearrangement joins TRBV6-1 to TRBJ1-1, with 7 bases fitting TRBD1. The CDR3 consists of 12 residues. Germline trimming cut 6 bases from V and 5 bases from J; bases unmatched to any gene: 3. Germline CDR1 MNHNS, CDR2 SASEGT. DNA of the CDR3: TGTGCCAGCAGCGCACAGGGGACTGAAGCTTTCTTT. This codes for CASSAQGTEAFF.

This clone showed up just once. The V call is TRBV7-9, the J call TRBJ1-6; D might be TRBD1 (5 bases). V lost 2 bases and J 9 bases, leaving 11 bases between the germline ends. Germline CDR1 is SEHNR and CDR2 is FQNEAQ (reference sequence). CDR3 length equals 14 residues. The CDR3 protein is CASSLRDQSSPLHF. The CDR3 DNA is TGTGCCAGCAGCTTAAGGGACCAAAGTTCACCCCTCCACTTT.

The rearrangement uses TRBV9 and TRBJ2-7, with 9 bases identical to TRBD2. The length of the CDR3 is 14 residues. Trimming removed 4 bases from V and 2 bases from J; junction bases left unmatched: 4. Germline V CDR1 and CDR2: SGDLS, YYNGEE. CDR3 coding DNA: TGTGCCAGCAGCCAAGGACTAGCGCCCTACGAGCAGTACTTC. This codes for CASSQGLAPYEQYF.

The genes are TRBV11-1 and TRBJ2-3; a weak D match, TRBD2 (6 bases). This CDR3 has 14 residues. V was shortened by 6 bases and J by 5 bases, with 15 bases between the two germline ends. Germline-derived CDR1 and CDR2 are SGHAT and FQDESV (reference sequence). CDR3 in amino acids: CASRHAGRRDTQYF. The CDR3 DNA follows: TGTGCCAGCAGGCACGCGGGGAGAAGAGATACGCAGTATTTT.

The V and J genes are TRBV28 and TRBJ2-6; possible D gene TRBD2, 5 bases. The CDR3 loop spans 13 amino acids. Germline loops: CDR1 MDHEN, CDR2 SYDVKM. CDR3 region: CGIRGGGANVLTF. CDR3 coding DNA: TGTGGAATACGGGGTGGAGGGGCCAACGTCCTGACTTTC.

This clone came up a few times. J is TRBJ2-7 and V is TRBV18; D uncertain. Per the germline V gene, CDR1 is KGHSH and CDR2 is LQKENI. V shed 6 bases and J shed 3 bases, with 12 bases lying between them. This CDR3 spans 13 amino acids. CDR3 residues: CASSLGKGYEQYF. The CDR3 DNA reads TGTGCCAGCTCCCTGGGGAAGGGCTACGAGCAGTACTTC. The full variable domain, rest sourced from reference TRBV18 and TRBJ2-7, is NAGVMQNPRHLVRRRGQEARLRCSPMKGHSHVYWYRQLPEEGLKFMVYLQKENIIDESGMPKERFSAEFPKEGPSILRIQQVVRGDSAAYFCASSLGKGYEQYFGPGTRLTVT.

The chain employs TRBV14 and TRBJ1-4; unclear D gene. The CDR3 contains 14 residues. Germline CDR1 reads SGHDN; CDR2 reads FVKESK. V was shortened by 5 bases and J by 0 bases, with 7 bases between the two germline ends. The CDR3 bases are TGTGCCAGCAGCGGTCACTCAACTAATGAAAAACTGTTTTTT. Its protein product is CASSGHSTNEKLFF. The full variable domain, rest sourced from reference TRBV14 and TRBJ1-4, is EAGVTQFPSHSVIEKGQTVTLRCDPISGHDNLYWYRRVMGKEIKFLLHFVKESKQDESGMPNNRFLAERTGGTYSTLKVQPAELEDSGVYFCASSGHSTNEKLFFGSGTQLSVL.